This T cell receptor beta chain was found in a study of blood T cell repertoires in COVID-19. Whole-study context: Researchers got acute and convalescent COVID-19 samples from the United States, Italy and Spain. PBMCs, B-cell-depleted T cells, or T cells provided the cDNA or gDNA that made up the material.

The V gene's germline CDR1 is LNHDA and CDR2 SQIVND (reference sequence). V was clipped by 0 bases and J by 4 bases, with 15 bases between them. The CDR3 runs 16 residues. How the authors handled the data: From reference gene primer amplification, estimates of nucleated cell counts were derived. The repertoire was sequenced with immunoSEQ multiplex PCR; TCRdb's copy has only in-frame clones and lacks some. For V, J and clone size, that table is used; D and trimming come from the DNA. The sample lists around 160,000 clones, almost 85% seen once, with around 15% in the top ten. The TCR sequence derives from a human donor with acute or convalescent COVID-19. The donor label of this sample is uncertain. Sequencing used peripheral blood. The gene calls are TRBV19 and TRBJ1-2, with D tentatively TRBD1 (6 bases). CDR3 DNA sequence: TGTGCCAGTAGTATAGATCGGGCAGGGGCGGGCTATGGCTACACCTTC. Protein: CASSIDRAGAGYGYTF.